What follows are 18 T cell receptor beta chains derived from one specimen sequenced in a study of shared clonotypes between healthy human individuals. Sequencing used immunoSEQ multiplex PCR; TCRdb keeps in-frame clones, though not all of them. The sample shows 1.6 million or so clones, approximately 98.5% of them seen only once. The specimen sequenced was naive CD4+ T cells sorted from blood. Noted subset: CD45RA+ positively selected. The receptor set was obtained from a man aged 25-45 years in good health.

The chain links TRBV4-1 to TRBJ1-2, with D possibly matching TRBD1 (6 bases). The CDR3 is made up of 15 amino acids. Deletions cut 3 bases from V and 8 bases from J, with 19 bases between. CDR1 MGHRA and CDR2 YSYEKL come from the germline V gene. The CDR3 coding sequence is TGCGCCAGCAGCCAGCGGATCCTCGGACAGACCGGCTACACCTTC. Translation gives CASSQRILGQTGYTF.

The chain links TRBV15 to TRBJ2-7, with no clear D. The ends were cut back, 1 base at V and 6 bases at J, with 10 bases in the middle. CDR3 length: 13 amino acids. The germline V gene has CDR1 LNHNV and CDR2 YYDKDF (reference sequence). CDR3 loop: CATSRVGKGEQYF. The DNA for the CDR3 is TGTGCCACCAGCAGAGTCGGTAAGGGCGAGCAGTACTTC.

This sequence joins TRBV2 and TRBJ2-5, with 8 positions matching TRBD2. CDR1 is SNHLY and CDR2 is FYNNEI in the germline V gene. The CDR3 spans 15 residues. With 4 bases clipped from V and 5 bases from J, the junction kept 9 bases outside the gene matches. DNA of the CDR3: TGTGCCAGCAGTGTGTCCGGGAGGGCCCCCGAGACCCAGTACTTC. It yields the protein CASSVSGRAPETQYF.

The rearrangement joins TRBV2 to TRBJ2-7; D gene ambiguous. Germline CDR1 and CDR2: SNHLY and FYNNEI. This CDR3 is 14 amino acids long. V lost 4 bases to trimming and J lost 0 bases, with 10 bases between them. The CDR3 loop reads CASSGAESSYEQYF. For the CDR3, the DNA is TGTGCCAGCAGTGGGGCGGAGAGCTCCTACGAGCAGTACTTC.

J is TRBJ2-7 and V is TRBV19, with 10 positions matching TRBD2. CDR3 length: 14 amino acids. J gave up 2 bases and V 6 bases, and 4 bases lay outside the gene matches. Germline CDR1 reads LNHDA; CDR2 reads SQIVND (reference sequence). The CDR3 reads CASRAGGLPYEQYF. CDR3 DNA: TGTGCCAGTAGAGCGGGAGGGCTGCCCTACGAGCAGTACTTC.

This clone came up once. The chain employs TRBV7-2 and TRBJ2-7; D may be TRBD2 (6 bases). From germline, CDR1 is SGHTA and CDR2 FQGNSA. The CDR3 contains 15 residues. V was trimmed by 1 base and J by 3 bases, leaving 13 bases between them. The CDR3: CASSLGTTSYYEQYF. The CDR3, as DNA: TGTGCCAGCAGCTTAGGGACTACAAGTTACTACGAGCAGTACTTC.

The chain couples TRBV18 to TRBJ1-1, with 7 bases identical to TRBD1. The V segment lost 2 bases and the J segment 11 bases; nucleotides outside the gene matches: 8. Per the germline V gene, CDR1 is KGHSH and CDR2 is LQKENI. The CDR3 contains 13 residues. In nucleotides, the CDR3 is TGTGCCAGCTCACCAGGGGGGACAGTTGGGGCTTTCTTT. Translated, it gives CASSPGGTVGAFF.

The chain carries TRBV19 and TRBJ2-2; D unclear. The CDR3 totals 13 residues. Deletions cut 6 bases from V and 8 bases from J, with 13 bases between. CDR1 and CDR2 (germline): LNHDA, SQIVND (reference sequence). The CDR3 DNA reads as TGTGCCAGTAGGTTGAATGGGTTGGGGGAGCTGTTTTTT. This codes for CASRLNGLGELFF.

This chain uses TRBV5-5 with TRBJ2-7; D perhaps matches TRBD2 (6 bases). This CDR3 is 14 amino acids long. Germline V lookup: CDR1 SGHKS, CDR2 YYEKEE (reference sequence). Trimming shortened V by 3 bases and J by 0 bases, and 10 bases separated the two germline ends. CDR3 nucleotides: TGTGCCAGCAGCTCCTTGGACTACTCCTACGAGCAGTACTTC. Amino acid sequence: CASSSLDYSYEQYF.

The rearrangement links TRBV6-1 to TRBJ1-1; D unresolved. The CDR3 spans 13 residues. Germline V gives CDR1 MNHNS, CDR2 SASEGT. V was pared by 10 bases and J by 0 bases, with 12 bases between. The CDR3 coding sequence is TGTGCCACCATGGATGGCCTGAACACTGAAGCTTTCTTT. This codes for CATMDGLNTEAFF.

On this clone itself: The identical CDR3 is also encoded by other nucleotide sequences in the sample. The chain uses TRBV9 and TRBJ2-7, with D tentatively TRBD1 or TRBD2 (5 bases each). V was trimmed by 2 bases and J by 2 bases, leaving 11 bases between them. The germline CDR1 and CDR2 sequences are SGDLS and YYNGEE. This CDR3 has 14 amino acids. The CDR3 DNA sequence: TGTGCCAGCAGCGTCGGGACGGAGACCTACGAGCAGTACTTC. It is translated as CASSVGTETYEQYF.

The chain is built from TRBV7-2 and TRBJ2-2, with TRBD2 as a possible D gene (5 bases). CDR3 size: 19 residues. CDR1 is SGHTA, CDR2 FQGNSA, per germline. V lost 6 bases and J 2 bases, leaving 25 bases between the germline ends. This CDR3 reads CASRTRLQRPLLNTGELFF. CDR3 sequence (DNA): TGTGCCAGCAGGACAAGGCTCCAGCGGCCGCTACTAAACACCGGGGAGCTGTTTTTT.

The chain couples TRBV5-1 to TRBJ2-1; 8 bases are a match to TRBD2. The trim removed 3 bases at V and 6 bases at J, leaving 8 bases unmatched. Germline CDR1 is SGHRS and CDR2 is YFSETQ. This CDR3 spans 15 amino acids. As DNA, the CDR3 is TGCGCCAGCAGCTCAAGCGGGAGCGAGGGCAATGAGCAGTTCTTC. Protein product: CASSSSGSEGNEQFF.

In its sample, this clone was seen once. The chain is built from TRBV15 and TRBJ1-5; D call uncertain. Germline CDR1 reads LNHNV; CDR2 reads YYDKDF (reference sequence). V was shortened by 5 bases and J by 1 base, with 9 bases between the two germline ends. CDR3 length: 14 residues. The CDR3 sequence is CATSLRRSNQPQHF. As DNA, the CDR3 is TGTGCCACCAGCCTCCGGCGGAGCAATCAGCCCCAGCATTTT.

The rearrangement links TRBV5-1 to TRBJ1-2, with D tentatively TRBD1 (6 bases). V gave up 1 base and J gave up 4 bases, with 14 bases separating them. The CDR3 is 15 residues long. CDR1 and CDR2 from the germline V gene are SGHRS and YFSETQ. The CDR3: CASSLIQGQGYGYTF. CDR3 DNA sequence: TGCGCCAGCAGCTTGATCCAGGGGCAGGGCTATGGCTACACCTTC.

The gene calls are TRBV28 and TRBJ1-5; 7 bases map to TRBD1. This CDR3 contains 15 residues. Trimming took 6 bases from V and 5 from J; bases not matched to a gene: 10. The germline V gene has CDR1 MDHEN and CDR2 SYDVKM. The CDR3, as DNA: TGTGCCAGCAGCTCCAACAGGGGCCCCTATCAGCCCCAGCATTTT. It encodes CASSSNRGPYQPQHF.

The J gene is TRBJ1-5, the V gene TRBV5-1; 11 bases are shared with TRBD1. The CDR3 is 16 amino acids. V lost 4 bases to trimming and J lost 0 bases; unmatched junction nucleotides: 3. Per germline, CDR1 SGHRS and CDR2 YFSETQ. CDR3 nucleotide sequence: TGCGCCAGCAGCAGGGACAGGGGGGTTAGCAATCAGCCCCAGCATTTT. Translated, it gives CASSRDRGVSNQPQHF.

V gene TRBV6-4 combines with J gene TRBJ2-2; the match to TRBD2 covers 9 bases. The CDR3 extends over 15 amino acids. From germline, CDR1 is MRHNA and CDR2 SNTAGT. The ends lost 7 bases at V and 0 bases at J; junction bases unmatched: 3. The CDR3 sequence is CASKSSGANTGELFF. CDR3 nucleotides: TGTGCCAGCAAGTCTAGCGGGGCGAACACCGGGGAGCTGTTTTTT.